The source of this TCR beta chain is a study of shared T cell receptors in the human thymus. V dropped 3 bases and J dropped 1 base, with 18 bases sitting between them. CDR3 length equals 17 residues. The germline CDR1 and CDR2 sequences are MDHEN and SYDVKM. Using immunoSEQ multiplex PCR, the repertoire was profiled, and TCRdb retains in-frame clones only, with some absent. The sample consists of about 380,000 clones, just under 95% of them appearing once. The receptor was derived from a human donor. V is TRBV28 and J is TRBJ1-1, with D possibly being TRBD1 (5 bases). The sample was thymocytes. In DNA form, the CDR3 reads TGTGCCAGCAGTTTTGGGGCCCGAGGATCGGAGAACACTGAAGCTTTCTTT. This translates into CASSFGARGSENTEAFF.